Sequencing of this T cell receptor (beta chain) was carried out in a study of siplizumab effects on memory and regulatory T cells. The protocol was immunoSEQ multiplex PCR, while the TCRdb copy is restricted to in-frame clones and leaves out a portion. The sample records 75,000 to 100,000 clones, around 94% being singletons. This clonotype was obtained from a human donor in good health. Sequenced material: non-Treg CD4+ T cells sorted from blood.

CDR3 sequence: CVRSLEGSLAYTDTQYF. DNA for the CDR3: TGTGTCAGAAGCTTAGAGGGTAGTCTGGCATACACAGATACGCAGTATTTT. The chain uses TRBV7-5 and TRBJ2-3. TRBV7-5 is a documented pseudogene. The CDR3 runs to 17 residues.